A single sample gave rise to the 4 T cell receptor beta chains below, sequenced in a study of cytomegalovirus exposure and HLA in healthy donors. The PCR contained 60 Vbeta and 13 Jbeta primers. The protocol was immunoSEQ multiplex PCR, while the TCRdb copy is restricted to in-frame clones and leaves out a portion. The sample lists around 140,000 clones, 60% to 85% occurring once. Sequences were obtained from PBMCs. These receptors all come from a man aged 35 to 55 in good health and CMV-seropositive.

The V call is TRBV27, the J call TRBJ1-4, with D tentatively TRBD1 (6 bases). This CDR3 is 17 amino acids long. The V end was cut by 2 bases, the J end by 4 bases, with 17 bases between. Germline V gene data show CDR1 as MNHEY and CDR2 as SMNVEV (reference sequence). This CDR3 is CASSLSRWTVLNEKLFF. Here the CDR3 DNA reads TGTGCCAGCAGTTTAAGCCGATGGACAGTACTTAATGAAAAACTGTTTTTT.

The chain recombines TRBV15 with TRBJ2-7, with D possibly matching TRBD1 (5 bases). Per the germline V gene, CDR1 is LNHNV and CDR2 is YYDKDF (reference sequence). Trimming took off 5 bases at V and 0 bases at J, with 11 bases between the two ends. The length of the CDR3 is 14 residues. CDR3 sequence reads: CATSRRQFSYEQYF. As DNA, the CDR3 is TGTGCCACCAGCCGCCGACAGTTCTCCTACGAGCAGTACTTC.

This clone was recorded once. The CDR3 coding sequence is TGCGCCAGCTATGGGACTAGCGGCCAAGATACGCAGTATTTT. Encoded protein: CASYGTSGQDTQYF. V usage is TRBV5-1 and J usage is TRBJ2-3, with 11 nucleotides matching TRBD2. CDR3 length: 14 residues. The V gene's germline CDR1 is SGHRS and CDR2 YFSETQ. The junction had 6 bases not matched to a gene; V was cut back by 7 bases and J by 5 bases.

This clone has only a few counts. The chain uses TRBV5-1 and TRBJ2-7; no definite D call. The CDR3 covers 15 residues. Germline loops: CDR1 SGHRS, CDR2 YFSETQ. Trimming stripped 0 bases from V and 0 bases from J, with 10 bases between. Here the CDR3 reads CASSLENVGSYEQYF. In DNA form, the CDR3 reads TGCGCCAGCAGCTTGGAGAATGTCGGCTCCTACGAGCAGTACTTC.